This T cell receptor beta chain appears in the sequencing data of a study of blood T cells in healthy people across ages. About the research overall: Template switching picked up about one barcoded beta molecule for each two T cells.

CDR3 length equals 16 residues. Germline lookup yields CDR1 LGHNA and CDR2 YSLEER. The V end was cut by 3 bases, the J end by 1 base, with 12 bases between. Sample-barcoded 5' priming and a J-beta primer mix drove a second PCR of 7 to 11 cycles. At least 2.5 million CDR3-containing paired-end reads were obtained per sample. Each CDR3 protein gets one entry after TCRdb re-called the 5' RACE reads with MiXCR. This sample has under 1,100,000 distinct CDR3 sequences, with under 30% found just once. The same data also contributed to another study, on T cells of mothers and their children.

The V and J genes are TRBV4-3 and TRBJ2-2; possibly TRBD2 for D (5 bases). Material: blood. This receptor was identified in a girl aged 2-9 years in good health. The DNA for the CDR3 is TGCGCCAGCAGCCAGGACTCCGGACTGAACACCGGGGAGCTGTTTTTT. Encoded protein: CASSQDSGLNTGELFF.